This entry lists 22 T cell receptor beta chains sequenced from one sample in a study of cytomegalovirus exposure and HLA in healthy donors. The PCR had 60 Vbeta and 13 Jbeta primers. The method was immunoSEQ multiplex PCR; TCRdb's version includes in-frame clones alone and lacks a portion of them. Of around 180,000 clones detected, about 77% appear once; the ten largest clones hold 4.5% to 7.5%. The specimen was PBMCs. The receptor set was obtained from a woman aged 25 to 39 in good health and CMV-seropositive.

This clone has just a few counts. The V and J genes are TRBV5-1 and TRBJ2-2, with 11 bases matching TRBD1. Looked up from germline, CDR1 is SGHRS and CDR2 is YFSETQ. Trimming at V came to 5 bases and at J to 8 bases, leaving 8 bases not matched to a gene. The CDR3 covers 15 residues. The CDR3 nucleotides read TGCGCCAGCAGTTCCGGAGGGACAGGGGGAGGGGAGCTGTTTTTT. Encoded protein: CASSSGGTGGGELFF. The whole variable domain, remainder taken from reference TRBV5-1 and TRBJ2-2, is KAGVTQTPRYLIKTRGQQVTLSCSPISGHRSVSWYQQTPGQGLQFLFEYFSETQRNKGNFPGRFSGRQFSNSRSEMNVSTLELGDSALYLCASSSGGTGGGELFFGEGSRLTVL.

This CDR3 reads CASTPSRNSPLHF. CDR3 nucleotides: TGTGCCAGTACCCCTTCGCGGAATTCACCCCTCCACTTT. V usage is TRBV19 and J usage is TRBJ1-6; no reliable D call. The CDR3 is made up of 13 amino acids. Trimming took off 7 bases at V and 7 bases at J, with 11 bases between the two ends. Germline V lookup: CDR1 LNHDA, CDR2 SQIVND (reference sequence).

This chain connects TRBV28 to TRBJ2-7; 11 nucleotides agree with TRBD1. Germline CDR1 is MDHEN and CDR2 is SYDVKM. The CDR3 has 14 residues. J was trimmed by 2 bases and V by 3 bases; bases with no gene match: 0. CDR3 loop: CASSLGQGAYEQYF. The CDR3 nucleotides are TGTGCCAGCAGTTTGGGACAGGGGGCCTACGAGCAGTACTTC.

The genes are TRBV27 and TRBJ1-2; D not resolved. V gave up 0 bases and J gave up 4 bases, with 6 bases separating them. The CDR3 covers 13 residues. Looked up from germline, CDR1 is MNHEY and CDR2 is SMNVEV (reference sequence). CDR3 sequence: CASSLSERYGYTF. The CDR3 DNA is TGTGCCAGCAGTTTATCCGAGCGCTATGGCTACACCTTC.

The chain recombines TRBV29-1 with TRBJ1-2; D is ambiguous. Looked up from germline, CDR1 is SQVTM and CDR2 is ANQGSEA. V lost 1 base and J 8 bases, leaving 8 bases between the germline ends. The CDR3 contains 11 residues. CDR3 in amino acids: CSVEAREGYTF. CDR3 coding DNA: TGCAGCGTTGAAGCCCGAGAGGGCTACACCTTC.

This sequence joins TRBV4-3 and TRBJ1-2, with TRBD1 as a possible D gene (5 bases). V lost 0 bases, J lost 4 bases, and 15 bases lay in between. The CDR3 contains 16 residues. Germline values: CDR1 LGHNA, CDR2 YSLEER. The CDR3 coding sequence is TGCGCCAGCAGCCAAGAAGCCCTGACCAGGGCCTATGGCTACACCTTC. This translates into CASSQEALTRAYGYTF.

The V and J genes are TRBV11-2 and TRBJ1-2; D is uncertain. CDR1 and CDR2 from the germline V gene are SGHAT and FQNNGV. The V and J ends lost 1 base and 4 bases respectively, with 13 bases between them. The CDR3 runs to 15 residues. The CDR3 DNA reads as TGTGCCAGCAGCTTAGGTGTCGGAGGAAGCTATGGCTACACCTTC. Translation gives CASSLGVGGSYGYTF.

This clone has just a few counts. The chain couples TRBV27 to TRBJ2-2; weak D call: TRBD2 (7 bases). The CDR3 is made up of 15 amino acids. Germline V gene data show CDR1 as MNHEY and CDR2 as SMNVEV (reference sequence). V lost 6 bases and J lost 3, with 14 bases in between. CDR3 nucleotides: TGTGCCAGCAGGCCTAGGGGGGGTGACACCGGGGAGCTGTTTTTT. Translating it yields CASRPRGGDTGELFF.

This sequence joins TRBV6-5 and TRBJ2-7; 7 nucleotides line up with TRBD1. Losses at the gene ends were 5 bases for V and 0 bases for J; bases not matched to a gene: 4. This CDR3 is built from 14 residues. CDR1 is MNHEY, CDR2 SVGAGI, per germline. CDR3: CASSPGQSSYEQYF. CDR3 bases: TGTGCCAGCAGTCCGGGACAGAGCTCCTACGAGCAGTACTTC.

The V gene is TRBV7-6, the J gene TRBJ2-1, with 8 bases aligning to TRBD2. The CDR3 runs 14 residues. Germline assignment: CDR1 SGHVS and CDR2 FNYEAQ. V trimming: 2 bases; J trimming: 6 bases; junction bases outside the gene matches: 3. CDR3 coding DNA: TGTGCCAGCAGCTTAAAGGGGACTAGCAATGAGCAGTTCTTC. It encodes CASSLKGTSNEQFF.

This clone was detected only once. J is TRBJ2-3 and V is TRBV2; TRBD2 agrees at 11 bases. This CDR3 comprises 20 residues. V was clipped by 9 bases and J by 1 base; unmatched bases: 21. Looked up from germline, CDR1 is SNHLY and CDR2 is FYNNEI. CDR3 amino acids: CARGLRDRATSGRRTDTQYF. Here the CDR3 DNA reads TGTGCCAGGGGGTTACGGGACAGGGCTACTAGCGGGAGACGCACAGATACGCAGTATTTT.

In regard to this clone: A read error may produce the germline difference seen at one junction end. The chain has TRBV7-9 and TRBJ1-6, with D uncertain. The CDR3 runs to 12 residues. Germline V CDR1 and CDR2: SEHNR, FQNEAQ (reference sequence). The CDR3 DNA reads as TGTTCCAGCAGCACCTGGCCTTCACCCCTCCACTTT. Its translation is CSSSTWPSPLHF.

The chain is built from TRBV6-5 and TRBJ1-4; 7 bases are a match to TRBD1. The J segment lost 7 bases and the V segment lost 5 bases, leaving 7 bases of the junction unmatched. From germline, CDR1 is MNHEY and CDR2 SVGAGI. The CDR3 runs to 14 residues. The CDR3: CASSPQGGGEKLFF. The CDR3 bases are TGTGCCAGCAGTCCGCAGGGGGGCGGTGAAAAACTGTTTTTT.

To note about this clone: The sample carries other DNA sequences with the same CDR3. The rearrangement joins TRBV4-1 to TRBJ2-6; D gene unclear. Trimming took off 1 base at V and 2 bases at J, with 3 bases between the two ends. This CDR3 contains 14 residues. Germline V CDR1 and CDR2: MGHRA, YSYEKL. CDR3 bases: TGCGCCAGCAGCCAAGGGCCTGGGGCCAACGTCCTGACTTTC. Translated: CASSQGPGANVLTF.

This CDR3 is CASLERGNTDTQYF. As DNA, the CDR3 is TGTGCCAGCTTGGAGCGGGGTAACACAGATACGCAGTATTTT. V and J are TRBV5-4 and TRBJ2-3; 7 nucleotides agree with TRBD2. This CDR3 region has 14 residues. Per the germline V gene, CDR1 is SGHNT and CDR2 is YYREEE (reference sequence). V shed 7 bases and J 2 bases; nucleotides not matched to a gene: 7.

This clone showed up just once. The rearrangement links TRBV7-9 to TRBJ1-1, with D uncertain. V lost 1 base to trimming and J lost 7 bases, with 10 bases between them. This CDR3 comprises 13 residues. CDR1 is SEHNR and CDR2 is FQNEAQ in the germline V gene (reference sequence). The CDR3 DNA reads TGTGCCAGCAGCTTAGTTGGGCAGAATGAAGCTTTCTTT. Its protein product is CASSLVGQNEAFF.

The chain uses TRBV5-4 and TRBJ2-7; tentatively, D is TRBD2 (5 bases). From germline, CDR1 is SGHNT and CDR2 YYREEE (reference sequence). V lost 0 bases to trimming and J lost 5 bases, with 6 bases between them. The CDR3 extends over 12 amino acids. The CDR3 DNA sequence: TGTGCCAGCAGCTTGGATAGCGACGAGCAGTACTTC. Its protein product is CASSLDSDEQYF.

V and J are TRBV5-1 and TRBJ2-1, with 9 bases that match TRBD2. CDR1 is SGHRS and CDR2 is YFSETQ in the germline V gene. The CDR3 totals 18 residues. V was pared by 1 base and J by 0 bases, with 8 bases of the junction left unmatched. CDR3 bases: TGCGCCAGCAGCTTGTTTTTGCTAGCGGGGAGCTCCTACAATGAGCAGTTCTTC. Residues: CASSLFLLAGSSYNEQFF.

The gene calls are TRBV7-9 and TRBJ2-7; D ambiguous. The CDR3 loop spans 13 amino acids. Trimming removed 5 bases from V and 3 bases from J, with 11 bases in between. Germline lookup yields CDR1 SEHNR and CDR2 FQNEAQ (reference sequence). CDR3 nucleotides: TGTGCCAGCAGCCCCCTCCCTCTCTACGAGCAGTACTTC. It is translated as CASSPLPLYEQYF.

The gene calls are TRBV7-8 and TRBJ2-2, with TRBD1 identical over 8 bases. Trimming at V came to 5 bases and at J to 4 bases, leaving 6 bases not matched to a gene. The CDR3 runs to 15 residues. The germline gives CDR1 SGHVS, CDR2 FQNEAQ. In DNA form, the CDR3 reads TGTGCCAGCAGCCGCCCGGACAGGGTCACCGGGGAGCTGTTTTTT. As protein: CASSRPDRVTGELFF.

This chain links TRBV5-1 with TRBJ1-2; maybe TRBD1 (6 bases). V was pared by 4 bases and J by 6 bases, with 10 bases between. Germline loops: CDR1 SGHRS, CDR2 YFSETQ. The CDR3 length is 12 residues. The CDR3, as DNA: TGCGCCAGCAGCAGCTACAGGGATGGCTACACCTTC. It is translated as CASSSYRDGYTF.

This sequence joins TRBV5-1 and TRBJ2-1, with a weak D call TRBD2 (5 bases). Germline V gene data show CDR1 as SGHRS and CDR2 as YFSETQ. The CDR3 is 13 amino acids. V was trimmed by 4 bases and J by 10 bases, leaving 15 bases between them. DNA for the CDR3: TGCGCCAGCAGCCCGGAACTAGAGGAGGAGCAGTTCTTC. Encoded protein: CASSPELEEEQFF. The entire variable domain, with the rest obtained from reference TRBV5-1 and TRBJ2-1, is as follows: KAGVTQTPRYLIKTRGQQVTLSCSPISGHRSVSWYQQTPGQGLQFLFEYFSETQRNKGNFPGRFSGRQFSNSRSEMNVSTLELGDSALYLCASSPELEEEQFFGPGTRLTVL.